This T cell receptor beta chain is from a study of identical twins (dated by TCRdb to the mid-2010s). About the full investigation: To test whether fetal clonotypes persist, the study used deep sequencing on TCR alpha and beta repertoires from monozygotic twins, unrelated adults of various ages, and cord blood. Replicate twin experiments were performed at different times using different library preparation protocols to rule out contamination.

What the research found in general, with its limitations: In monozygotic twins, out-of-frame TCR alpha sharing was systematically underestimated by recombination models, although the models agreed with sharing between unrelated individuals. Because the same donors could not be followed over many years, conclusions were based on cross-sectional statistical analysis. Out-of-frame TCR alpha sequences shared between twins showed an excess of low generation-probability sequences compared with coincidental sharing between unrelated individuals. Zero-insertion analyses could be partly confounded by invariant T cells such as MAIT and iNKT, although diverse VJ usage argued against such confounding for most clonotypes. Excess twin sharing in beta out-of-frame sequences was weaker because fewer shared sequences lowered the signal-to-noise ratio. Abundant cord blood beta clonotypes carried fewer insertions; young adult naive repertoires showed a weaker similar trend, while memory repertoires showed none.

Every donor in the study was a healthy Caucasian. Three pairs of female monozygotic twins, all aged roughly 18 to 30 years, were included in the twin cohort. RNA for TCR libraries was isolated from peripheral blood mononuclear cells. A remark on this clonotype: It has no known antigen specificity. No much larger clone exists at a distance of one base, and base qualities are not known.

The library was built by means of 5' RACE. The listed sequencing device is Illumina HiSeq 2000. A universal primer binding site was introduced by template switching, and a unique molecular identifier was present in the final cDNA, enabling accurate counting of TCR cDNA molecules. Specific primers in the conserved constant-segment region were used to synthesize first-strand cDNA for TCR alpha and beta chains. To control for contamination, each cDNA library was double barcoded with a SMART-Mk sample barcode plus Illumina barcodes. TruSeq adapter sequences and Illumina sample barcodes were added in two successive PCR steps. Sequencing of the TCR alpha and beta cDNA libraries was done on the Illumina HiSeq platform using custom primers. The original methods were these. Raw reads were processed with MiGEC to extract unique molecular identifiers, and MiXCR was used to determine CDR3 positions. For each individual, recombination models were inferred using an EM algorithm with the repgenHMM and IGoR tools. The analysis of shared clonotypes was done with the tcR package in R, with sharing normalized by the product of cloneset sizes. To study raw recombination free of thymic and clonal selection effects, out-of-frame nonproductive sequences were analyzed. TCRdb itself trimmed the public reads at Q25 with fastp, ran MiXCR and retained productive beta chains. Each CDR3 protein appears once, grouped with its most common genes and DNA. The V and J calls reflect TCRdb's pipeline rather than the authors' work. The sample table contains 500,000 to 700,000 distinct CDR3 sequences; only one count was recorded for 7.1% of them. The ten largest account for about 1.6% of the sample.

Another study also made use of these data, one on yellow fever vaccine responses in identical twins. As described in the second report: The authors reported that the T cell response to vaccination in identical twins appeared partly convergent and partly personalized. In the study, vaccine-responding T cell clones were precisely tracked in identical twins.

The TCR comes from a young woman in good health. The sample was PBMCs.

The DNA is as follows: TGCAGTGCTAGATTCTCCGGAGCAGATACGCAGTATTTT. It translates to CSARFSGADTQYF. The chain is made from TRBV20-1 and TRBJ2-3, with the D gene not clear enough to name. At the junction V is shortened by 2 bases and J by 4 bases, with 10 bases in between. Looking up the germline V gene (reference sequence) yields CDR1 DFQATT and CDR2 SNEGSKA. The CDR3 holds 13 amino acids from the cysteine to the phenylalanine. Only the CDR3 region is kept as DNA, spanning 39 bases read in frame from base 1.